The 20 T cell receptor beta chains given below trace back to one sample, sequenced in a study of blood T cell repertoires in COVID-19 (dated by TCRdb to 2020 to 2022). Receptor amplification or capture employed the immunoSEQ multiplex PCR assay. TCRdb mirrors the immuneACCESS table, restricted to in-frame sequences. Some clones are absent from its copies; in checked studies, under half trace to an unresolved V gene, and the reason for the others is unknown. The sample has approximately 350,000 clones on record, around four fifths of them singletons. The biggest ten clones account for about 4.8% of the sample. Sequenced input: PBMCs or T cells enriched from blood (not recorded which). These receptors were obtained from a woman aged 50 to 60 who had recovered from COVID-19.

The CDR3 spells CASRAGWSAYEQYF. In nucleotides, the CDR3 is TGTGCCAGCAGAGCCGGGTGGAGCGCCTACGAGCAGTACTTC. The rearrangement joins TRBV6-5 to TRBJ2-7; D is undetermined. The V and J ends lost 6 bases and 2 bases respectively, with 14 bases between them. CDR1 MNHEY and CDR2 SVGAGI come from the germline V gene. The CDR3 consists of 14 residues.

This clone was counted a single time. This sequence joins TRBV5-1 and TRBJ2-1; 13 bases align to TRBD2. The CDR3 spans 18 residues. In germline, CDR1 is SGHRS, CDR2 YFSETQ. The trim removed 0 bases at V and 0 bases at J, leaving 3 bases unmatched. The CDR3 region has the DNA TGCGCCAGCAGCTTGGAACGGACTAGCGGGAGCTCCTACAATGAGCAGTTCTTC. It encodes CASSLERTSGSSYNEQFF.

The chain couples TRBV5-1 to TRBJ1-2; 9 bases are shared with TRBD1. With 4 bases clipped from V and 7 bases from J, the junction kept 2 bases outside the gene matches. The germline V gene encodes CDR1 SGHRS and CDR2 YFSETQ. The CDR3 contains 12 residues. CDR3 protein: CASSPGQGGYTF. The CDR3 DNA reads TGCGCCAGCAGCCCGGGACAGGGTGGCTACACCTTC.

The chain couples TRBV11-2 to TRBJ1-2; unclear D gene. Germline-derived CDR1 and CDR2 are SGHAT and FQNNGV. Between the trimmed V and J ends, which lost 5 bases and 5 bases, there was a span of 6 bases. The CDR3 totals 11 residues. The CDR3 is CASSQNYGYTF. The CDR3 DNA reads TGTGCCAGCAGCCAAAATTATGGCTACACCTTC.

The chain recombines TRBV5-8 with TRBJ1-5; 11 nucleotides align to TRBD1. Germline V CDR1 and CDR2: SGHTS, YDEGEE. This CDR3 region has 15 residues. V dropped 9 bases and J dropped 6; count of bases not matched to a gene: 11. The CDR3 sequence is CATSPGQGVFQPQHF. CDR3 nucleotides: TGTGCCACCTCCCCGGGACAGGGGGTTTTTCAGCCCCAGCATTTT.

V is TRBV10-3 and J is TRBJ2-1; TRBD2 matches at 7 bases. This CDR3 region has 18 residues. With 3 bases clipped from V and 4 bases from J, the junction kept 15 bases outside the gene matches. Germline CDR1 and CDR2: ENHRY and SYGVKD. The CDR3 loop is CAISEGPGLMPPYNEQFF. The CDR3 nucleotides read TGTGCCATCAGTGAAGGTCCGGGACTAATGCCCCCTTACAATGAGCAGTTCTTC.

V usage is TRBV15 and J usage is TRBJ1-1, with D possibly being TRBD1 (5 bases). V dropped 5 bases and J dropped 3 bases, with 16 bases sitting between them. This CDR3 has 15 residues. Germline CDR1 and CDR2: LNHNV and YYDKDF (reference sequence). CDR3 residues: CATSDGGVGHTEAFF. In DNA, the CDR3 is TGTGCCACCAGCGACGGGGGGGTGGGGCACACTGAAGCTTTCTTT.

The chain is built from TRBV6-5 and TRBJ2-5; weak D call: TRBD1 (5 bases). The germline V gene has CDR1 MNHEY and CDR2 SVGAGI. V lost 0 bases, J lost 3 bases, and 11 bases lay in between. This CDR3 contains 15 residues. CDR3 in DNA: TGTGCCAGCAGTTACTCGCAGGGTAGAGAAGAGACCCAGTACTTC. Protein sequence: CASSYSQGREETQYF.

V usage is TRBV5-8 and J usage is TRBJ2-5, with D perhaps matching TRBD2 (6 bases). The ends were cut back, 2 bases at V and 1 base at J, with 12 bases in the middle. Per germline, CDR1 SGHTS and CDR2 YDEGEE. CDR3 length: 15 amino acids. The DNA of the CDR3 is TGTGCCAGCAGCTTTGGGGGGACGGCCCAAGAGACCCAGTACTTC. Translated: CASSFGGTAQETQYF. Filled out from reference TRBV5-8 and TRBJ2-5, the complete variable domain reads EAGVTQSPTHLIKTRGQQATLRCSPISGHTSVYWYQQALGLGLQFLLWYDEGEERNRGNFPPRFSGRQFPNYSSELNVNALELEDSALYLCASSFGGTAQETQYFGPGTRLLVL.

The chain employs TRBV13 and TRBJ1-6; 11 bases are shared with TRBD1. Germline values: CDR1 PRHDT, CDR2 FYEKMQ (reference sequence). Trimming cost V 3 bases and J 5 bases; bases outside gene matches: 6. CDR3 length: 17 residues. The CDR3 here is CASSFRKGQGDNSPLHF. The CDR3 DNA reads as TGTGCCAGCAGCTTCAGGAAGGGACAGGGGGATAATTCACCCCTCCACTTT.

The genes are TRBV7-9 and TRBJ1-1; 8 positions match TRBD1. The germline gives CDR1 SEHNR, CDR2 FQNEAQ (reference sequence). This CDR3 comprises 16 residues. Trimming cost V 5 bases and J 1 base; bases outside gene matches: 9. The DNA of the CDR3 is TGTGCCAGCAGCGAAATTTCCGGGACAGGGAACACTGAAGCTTTCTTT. Amino acids: CASSEISGTGNTEAFF.

A note on this clone: Within the sample, other DNA sequences also encode this same CDR3. This chain connects TRBV7-2 to TRBJ2-1; 8 bases align to TRBD2. Germline V CDR1 and CDR2: SGHTA, FQGNSA. CDR3 length: 15 amino acids. V trimming: 5 bases; J trimming: 5 bases; junction bases outside the gene matches: 8. The CDR3 loop is CASSLTSGRHNEQFF. The CDR3, as DNA: TGTGCCAGCAGCCTCACTAGCGGAAGACACAATGAGCAGTTCTTC.

Written as DNA, the CDR3 is TGTGCCAGTAGTACAAGAAAGGGACATAATCAGCCCCAGCATTTT. It codes for CASSTRKGHNQPQHF. V usage is TRBV19 and J usage is TRBJ1-5; possible D gene TRBD1, 6 bases. V lost 4 bases to trimming and J lost 4 bases, with 14 bases between them. CDR3 size: 15 residues. Germline V gene data show CDR1 as LNHDA and CDR2 as SQIVND (reference sequence).

The chain carries TRBV27 and TRBJ1-3; a weak D match, TRBD1 (6 bases). Trimming took 7 bases from V and 8 from J, leaving 27 bases between them. Germline assignment: CDR1 MNHEY and CDR2 SMNVEV (reference sequence). There are 17 residues in the CDR3. DNA of the CDR3: TGTGCCAGCATGGAGCGGGGGGCGAAAGTGGAGAGGGACACCATATATTTT. Its protein is CASMERGAKVERDTIYF.

The rearrangement links TRBV5-1 to TRBJ2-3, with 12 bases fitting TRBD2. The CDR3 extends over 16 amino acids. The germline V gene encodes CDR1 SGHRS and CDR2 YFSETQ. The V and J ends lost 4 bases and 6 bases, in that order; junction bases with no gene match: 9. The CDR3 DNA is TGCGCCAGCAGCCGGGGACTAGCGGGTTCTCGGGATACGCAGTATTTT. Translation: CASSRGLAGSRDTQYF.

The table lists this clone with a count of one. The genes are TRBV7-3 and TRBJ2-2, with TRBD1 identical over 9 bases. The CDR3 sequence is 18 residues long. V dropped 3 bases and J dropped 6; count of bases not matched to a gene: 14. Germline loops: CDR1 SGHTA, CDR2 FQGTGA. The CDR3, as DNA: TGTGCCAGCAGCTTCCGGGGACAGGGTCTAAGTGGGGCCGGGGAGCTGTTTTTT. It translates to CASSFRGQGLSGAGELFF.

The gene calls are TRBV27 and TRBJ2-7, with 15 bases matching TRBD2. V lost 6 bases, J lost 6 bases, and 18 bases stayed unmatched. The CDR3 is 19 amino acids. CDR1 MNHEY and CDR2 SMNVEV come from the germline V gene (reference sequence). The CDR3 region is CASRVLGLAGGTPPGEQYF. The CDR3 bases are TGTGCCAGCAGGGTCTTGGGACTAGCGGGAGGTACCCCCCCGGGCGAGCAGTACTTC.

The chain combines TRBV30 with TRBJ1-2, with D possibly TRBD1 on 5 matching bases. V gave up 8 bases and J gave up 3 bases, with 16 bases separating them. CDR3 length equals 13 residues. The germline CDR1 and CDR2 sequences are GTSNPN and SVGIG (reference sequence). The chain's CDR3 is CARWEGSDYGYTF. The CDR3 nucleotides are TGTGCCAGATGGGAGGGGAGCGACTATGGCTACACCTTC.

The chain recombines TRBV30 with TRBJ1-4; 9 bases align to TRBD1. The CDR3 is made up of 15 amino acids. Germline CDR1 reads GTSNPN; CDR2 reads SVGIG (reference sequence). V lost 2 bases and J lost 12; bases outside the gene matches: 13. CDR3: CAWSKTGTGNFELFF. CDR3 coding DNA: TGTGCCTGGAGTAAAACCGGGACAGGGAACTTCGAACTGTTTTTT. Drawing the rest from reference TRBV30 and TRBJ1-4, the complete variable domain is SQTIHQWPATLVQPVGSPLSLECTVEGTSNPNLYWYRQAAGRGLQLLFYSVGIGQISSEVPQNLSASRPQDRQFILSSKKLLLSDSGFYLCAWSKTGTGNFELFFGSGTQLSVL.

This clone was found once. The chain couples TRBV3-1 (or the pseudogene TRBV3-2) to TRBJ1-1; a possible D gene is TRBD1 (5 bases). The CDR3 runs 16 residues. Germline CDR1 LGHDT, CDR2 YNNKEL (reference sequence). Trimming removed 6 bases from V and 2 bases from J, with 19 bases in between. CDR3 DNA sequence: TGTGCCAGCAGTCCCATTATCAGACAGACTAACACTGAAGCTTTCTTT. Translated, it gives CASSPIIRQTNTEAFF.